This T cell receptor beta chain was captured in a study of T cell repertoires in cytomegalovirus infection. Study summary: Public signatures in TCR beta pointed to CMV infection and matching HLA type. Findings and caveats of the study: Clonotype analysis showed dominance of the ex vivo response by HLA-C-restricted CMV-specific TCR beta clonotypes.

Germline V gene data show CDR1 as LNHDA and CDR2 as SQIVND (reference sequence). The germline V and J ends were trimmed by 3 bases and 10 bases, with 19 bases remaining between them. The CDR3 spans 15 residues. MiXCR, applied by TCRdb to the reads, yields one record per CDR3 protein. Of 300,000 to 400,000 distinct CDR3 sequences listed, roughly 20% are singletons. This clonotype was counted a few times. The antigen is not known. The origin of this receptor is a human donor in good health (CMV status not recorded). Some clones in this sample may be carry-over from other donors' samples. This chain connects TRBV19 to TRBJ1-5; D is unclear. The material sequenced was PBMCs. The DNA of the CDR3 is TGTGCCAGTAGTATCGGGTCTCGAGTTCTAGAACCCCAGCATTTT. It yields the protein CASSIGSRVLEPQHF.